This T cell receptor beta chain originates from a study of T cells in Graves' hyperthyroidism and ophthalmopathy. This clonotype was found many times. Germline V gene sequence: CDR1 KGHDR, CDR2 SFDVKD. The CDR3 sequence is 13 residues long. V lost 4 bases to trimming and J lost 3 bases, with 6 bases between them. There were TCR beta CDR3 regions amplified from RNA transcripts. With the HTBI primer set, the TCR CDR3 went through a first round of RT-PCR. From the multiplex PCR reads, TCRdb called clonotypes with MiXCR, one entry per CDR3 protein. The data show a few hundred thousand distinct CDR3 sequences, with about 15% seen just once and roughly 33% held by the top ten.

The specimen was blood. The rearrangement links TRBV24-1 to TRBJ2-1, with D perhaps TRBD1 (5 bases). This sequence was found in a woman aged 30 to 39 with Graves' hyperthyroidism. The CDR3 region has the DNA TGTGCCACCAGTGAGGACAACTACAATGAGCAGTTCTTC. Translation gives CATSEDNYNEQFF.